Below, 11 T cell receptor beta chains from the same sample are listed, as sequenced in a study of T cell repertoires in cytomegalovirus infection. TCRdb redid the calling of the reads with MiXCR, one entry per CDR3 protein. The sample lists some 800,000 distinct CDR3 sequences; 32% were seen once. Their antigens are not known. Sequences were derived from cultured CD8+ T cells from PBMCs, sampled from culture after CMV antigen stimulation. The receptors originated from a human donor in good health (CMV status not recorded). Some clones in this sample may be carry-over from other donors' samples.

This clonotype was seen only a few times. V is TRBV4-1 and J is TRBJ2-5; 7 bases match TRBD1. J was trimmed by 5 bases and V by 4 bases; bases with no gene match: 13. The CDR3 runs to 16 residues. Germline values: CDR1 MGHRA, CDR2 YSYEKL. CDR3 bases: TGCGCCAGCAGCCGAAACCCACCAGGGGGTTCGGAGACCCAGTACTTC. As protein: CASSRNPPGGSETQYF.

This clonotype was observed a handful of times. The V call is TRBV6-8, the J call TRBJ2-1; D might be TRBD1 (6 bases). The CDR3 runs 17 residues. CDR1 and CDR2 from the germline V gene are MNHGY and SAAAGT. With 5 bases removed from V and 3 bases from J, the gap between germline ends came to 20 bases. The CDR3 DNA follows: TGTGCCAGCAGTAAACGGACAGCCCTCTCCGGCTACAATGAGCAGTTCTTC. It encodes CASSKRTALSGYNEQFF.

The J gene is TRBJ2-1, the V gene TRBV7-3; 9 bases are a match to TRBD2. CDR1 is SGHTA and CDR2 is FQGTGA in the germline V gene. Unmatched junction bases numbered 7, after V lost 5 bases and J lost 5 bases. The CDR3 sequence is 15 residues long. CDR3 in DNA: TGTGCCAGCAGCACGGGACTAGCAGCTCACAATGAGCAGTTCTTC. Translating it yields CASSTGLAAHNEQFF.

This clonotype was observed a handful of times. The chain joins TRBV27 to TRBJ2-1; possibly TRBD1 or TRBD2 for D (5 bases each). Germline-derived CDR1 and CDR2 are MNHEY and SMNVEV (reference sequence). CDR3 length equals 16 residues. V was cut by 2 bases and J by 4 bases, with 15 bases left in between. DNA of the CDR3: TGTGCCAGCAGTTTACCCGGGACGGGACCGTACAATGAGCAGTTCTTC. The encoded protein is CASSLPGTGPYNEQFF.

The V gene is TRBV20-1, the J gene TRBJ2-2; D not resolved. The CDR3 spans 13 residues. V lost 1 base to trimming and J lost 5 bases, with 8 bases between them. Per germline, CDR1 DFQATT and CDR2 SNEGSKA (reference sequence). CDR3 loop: CSARAAETGELFF. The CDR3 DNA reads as TGCAGTGCTAGAGCGGCGGAGACCGGGGAGCTGTTTTTT.

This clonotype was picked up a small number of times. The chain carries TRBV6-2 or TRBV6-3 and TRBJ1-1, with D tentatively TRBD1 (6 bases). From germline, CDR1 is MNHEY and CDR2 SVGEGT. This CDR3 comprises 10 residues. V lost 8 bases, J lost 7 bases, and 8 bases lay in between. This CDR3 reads CASQGGEAFF. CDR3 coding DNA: TGTGCCAGCCAAGGGGGTGAAGCTTTCTTT.

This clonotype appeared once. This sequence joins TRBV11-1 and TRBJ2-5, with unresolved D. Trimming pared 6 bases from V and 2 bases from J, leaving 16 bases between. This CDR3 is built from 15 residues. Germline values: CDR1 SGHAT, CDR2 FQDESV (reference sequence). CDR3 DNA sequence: TGTGCCAGCAGATACCGGTTTGTGGATCAAGAGACCCAGTACTTC. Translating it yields CASRYRFVDQETQYF.

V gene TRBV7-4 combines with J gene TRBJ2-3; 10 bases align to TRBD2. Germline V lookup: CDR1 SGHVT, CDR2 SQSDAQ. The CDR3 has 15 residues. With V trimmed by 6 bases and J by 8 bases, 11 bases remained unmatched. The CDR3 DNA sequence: TGTGCCAGCAGGGCACTAGCGGGGCTAGAAGGTACGCAGTATTTT. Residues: CASRALAGLEGTQYF.

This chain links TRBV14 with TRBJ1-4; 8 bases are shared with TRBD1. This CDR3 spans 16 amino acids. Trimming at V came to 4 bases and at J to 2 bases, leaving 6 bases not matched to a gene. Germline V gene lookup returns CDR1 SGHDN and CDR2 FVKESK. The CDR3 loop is CASSRDRGATNEKLFF. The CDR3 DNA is TGTGCCAGCAGCCGAGACAGGGGCGCCACTAATGAAAAACTGTTTTTT.

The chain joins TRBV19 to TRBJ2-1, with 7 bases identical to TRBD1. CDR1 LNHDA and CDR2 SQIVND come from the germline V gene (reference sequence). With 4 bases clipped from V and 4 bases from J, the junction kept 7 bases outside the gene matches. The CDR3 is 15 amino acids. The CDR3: CASSKSPGQYNEQFF. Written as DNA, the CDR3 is TGTGCCAGTAGTAAAAGTCCGGGACAGTACAATGAGCAGTTCTTC.

The CDR3 here is CASSFQGGSETQYF. The CDR3 DNA is TGTGCCAGCAGTTTCCAGGGGGGCTCAGAGACCCAGTACTTC. The rearrangement uses TRBV27 and TRBJ2-5; D is possibly TRBD1 (7 bases). V was clipped by 3 bases and J by 4 bases, with 12 bases between them. The CDR3 is 14 residues long. In germline, CDR1 is MNHEY, CDR2 SMNVEV (reference sequence).